This T cell receptor beta chain was obtained from a study of blood T cell repertoires in COVID-19. Whole-study context: Samples of COVID-19 (acute and convalescent) were obtained from the United States, Italy and Spain.

The method was immunoSEQ multiplex PCR; TCRdb's version includes in-frame clones alone and lacks a portion of them. The repertoire includes more than 60,000 clones, 90% of them detected once, and 5.3% sits in the top ten. Germline lookup yields CDR1 KGHSH and CDR2 LQKENI. There are 14 residues in the CDR3. Deletions cut 0 bases from V and 3 bases from J, with 9 bases between. The chain has TRBV18 and TRBJ2-7; tentative D call: TRBD1 (6 bases). The sequenced material came from peripheral blood. The TCR sequence derives from a middle-aged man with acute or convalescent COVID-19. The CDR3, as DNA: TGTGCCAGCTCACCACCTCAGGGGCGCTACGAGCAGTACTTC. Translating it yields CASSPPQGRYEQYF.